This is a list of T cell receptor beta chains from one sample in a study of early stage breast cancer tumors. Generated by immunoSEQ multiplex PCR, the TCRdb table keeps only in-frame clones and is missing some. The sample shows some 47,000 clones, 65% to 90% of them seen only once. The specimen sequenced was blood. The source of these receptors is a person between 50 and 60 years old with breast cancer. Both conserved end residues are part of each CDR3. D genes are given only for firm matches. Not every row has a clone size; where given, it reads once, few, many or a size class.

TRBV19	TRBJ2-2	TRBD2	once	TGTGCCAGTAGTTGGACTAGCGGGAATATCGGGGAGCTGTTTTTT	CASSWTSGNIGELFF
TRBV9	TRBJ2-1	-	-	TGTGCCAGCAGCGGGACGGGGGTAGCAGTGGACAATGAGCAGTTCTTC	CASSGTGVAVDNEQFF
TRBV10-3	TRBJ1-5	-	-	TGTGCCACTCGGGAAGGGGTTCAGCCCCAGCATTTT	CATREGVQPQHF
TRBV15	TRBJ2-7	-	-	TGTGCCACCGCCCTAGGAAAGTCCTACGAGCAGTACTTC	CATALGKSYEQYF
TRBV27	TRBJ2-2	-	-	TGTGCCAGCAGTTCTTTAAACACCGGGGAGCTGTTTTTT	CASSSLNTGELFF
TRBV29-1	TRBJ2-7	-	-	TGCAGCGTTGCCGGGACCCTATCCTACGAGCAGTACTTC	CSVAGTLSYEQYF
TRBV30	TRBJ1-1	-	-	TGTGCCTGGAGTACACTCACAGGGACTGAAGCTTTCTTT	CAWSTLTGTEAFF
TRBV9	TRBJ2-5	TRBD1	-	TGTGCCAGCAGCACCCTACCCGACAGGGGGCGAGAGACCCAGTACTTC	CASSTLPDRGRETQYF
TRBV27	TRBJ1-2	-	-	TGTGCCAGCACGGATAACTATGGCTACACCTTC	CASTDNYGYTF
TRBV29-1	TRBJ2-1	TRBD2	-	TGCAGCGCAGAAGGACTAGCGGGAGGCTCCTACAATGAGCAGTTCTTC	CSAEGLAGGSYNEQFF
TRBV7-2	TRBJ2-2	-	-	TGTGCCAGCAGCTTATTTGGGGGGAACACCGGGGAGCTGTTTTTT	CASSLFGGNTGELFF
TRBV6-1	TRBJ1-1	-	-	TGTGCCAGCAGTGGGGGTTGGATGAACACTGAAGCTTTCTTT	CASSGGWMNTEAFF
TRBV10-2	TRBJ1-1	-	-	TGCGCCAGCAGTGAGAGGGAGAACACTGAAGCTTTCTTT	CASSERENTEAFF
TRBV14	TRBJ2-3	TRBD2	-	TGTGCCAGCAGCCTATTAGCGGGAGCGGGGACAGATACGCAGTATTTT	CASSLLAGAGTDTQYF
TRBV11-2	TRBJ1-1	-	-	TGTGCCAGCAGCTTACCTATGGGGTGGGGAGATAACACTGAAGCTTTCTTT	CASSLPMGWGDNTEAFF
TRBV5-1	TRBJ2-5	-	-	TGCGCCAGCAGCGAGCGAGGGGAGACCCAGTACTTC	CASSERGETQYF
TRBV5-5	TRBJ1-3	TRBD1	-	TGTGCCAGCAGTTTTGGACAGGGGATGAATGGAAACACCATATATTTT	CASSFGQGMNGNTIYF
TRBV5-4	TRBJ2-1	-	-	TGTGCCAGCAGCTTGGCCGGGTCGAATGAGCAGTTCTTC	CASSLAGSNEQFF
TRBV6-1	TRBJ2-7	TRBD1	-	TGTGCCAGCAGGTTGTGGACAGGGCCCACCTACGAGCAGTACTTC	CASRLWTGPTYEQYF
TRBV6-5	TRBJ1-1	TRBD1	-	TGTGCCACAGGACAGGGGGCATACACTGAAGCTTTCTTT	CATGQGAYTEAFF
TRBV10-3	TRBJ2-5	TRBD2	once	TGTGCCATCAGTAAGTCCGTGACTAGCGGGAGTGAGACCCAGTACTTC	CAISKSVTSGSETQYF
TRBV7-9	TRBJ1-6	TRBD1	-	TGTGCCAGCAGCTTAGGACAGGGGCTCGATTCACCCCTCCACTTT	CASSLGQGLDSPLHF
TRBV30	TRBJ2-7	TRBD2	-	TGTGCCTGCTGGGGCGGGGGGGCTCACGAGCAGTACTTC	CACWGGGAHEQYF
TRBV7-9	TRBJ2-1	-	-	TGTGCCAGCAGCCCCCGTCCCGGGACTTCCTACAATGAGCAGTTCTTC	CASSPRPGTSYNEQFF
TRBV6-4	TRBJ2-5	TRBD2	-	TGTGCCAGCAGCGGACTAGTTGGGGAGACCCAGTACTTC	CASSGLVGETQYF
TRBV11-2	TRBJ2-7	-	-	TGTGCCAGCAGCCCCCTGCGCTCGGCTTACCCCTACGAGCAGTACTTC	CASSPLRSAYPYEQYF
TRBV7-9	TRBJ1-2	-	-	TGTGCCAGCAGCTTAGAAACAAACTATGGCTACACCTTC	CASSLETNYGYTF